This entry describes one TCR beta chain. The antigen remains undetermined. The sample comes from a study of T cell responses to AZD1222 COVID-19 vaccine. Points from the study as a whole: Of the AZD1222 recipients, only five to seven were seropositive at baseline.

This CDR3 contains 17 residues. With 0 bases removed from V and 5 bases from J, the gap between germline ends came to 14 bases. From germline, CDR1 is LGHDT and CDR2 YNNKEL (reference sequence). The method was immunoSEQ multiplex PCR; TCRdb's version includes in-frame clones alone and lacks a portion of them. The sample records 95,000 to 150,000 clones, around 90% being singletons. The rearrangement uses TRBV3-1 (or the pseudogene TRBV3-2) and TRBJ1-6; D is unresolved. Source: peripheral blood, taken on day 0 of AZD1222 vaccination. This sequence originates from an adult in good health. In DNA, the CDR3 is TGTGCCAGCAGCCAAGATATCCGTGGGGTGAATAATTCACCCCTCCACTTT. Translation: CASSQDIRGVNNSPLHF.